A single sample is the source of the 8 T cell receptor beta chains below, sequenced in a study of tumor and adjacent non-tumor tissue in lung cancer. This sample's RNA came from whole unsorted tissue. Three rounds of nested PCR, following a modified ARM-PCR protocol, produced the TCRbeta library. TCRdb redid the calling of the multiplex PCR reads with MiXCR, one entry per CDR3 protein. The sample contains 200,000 or so distinct CDR3 sequences, 71% of which appear only once. Sample: lung tumor tissue. These receptors all come from a man aged 55 to 70 with non-small cell lung cancer.

This clonotype appeared a few times. V gene TRBV11-2 combines with J gene TRBJ2-7; D possibly uses TRBD1 or TRBD2 (5 bases each). V was cut by 1 base and J by 4 bases, with 11 bases left in between. Germline values: CDR1 SGHAT, CDR2 FQNNGV. This CDR3 contains 14 residues. The CDR3 coding sequence is TGTGCCAGCAGCTTAGTAACCGGGACGTACGAGCAGTACTTC. This gives the protein CASSLVTGTYEQYF. Filled out from reference TRBV11-2 and TRBJ2-7, the complete variable domain reads EAGVAQSPRYKIIEKRQSVAFWCNPISGHATLYWYQQILGQGPKLLIQFQNNGVVDDSQLPKDRFSAERLKGVDSTLKIQPAKLEDSAVYLCASSLVTGTYEQYFGPGTRLTVT.

On this clonotype: The conserved closing phenylalanine or tryptophan is absent in this CDR3, likely reflecting a read error. The chain joins TRBV6-1 to TRBJ2-2; no firm D call. V was cut by 1 base and J by 3 bases, with 9 bases left in between. This CDR3 contains 15 residues. Germline V gene data show CDR1 as MNHNS and CDR2 as SASEGT. The CDR3 loop is CASSEVIRDTGELFL. The CDR3 DNA reads as TGTGCCAGCAGTGAAGTTATAAGGGACACCGGGGAGCTGTTTCTT.

The chain couples TRBV20-1 to TRBJ2-7, with a weak D call TRBD2 (6 bases). The CDR3 spans 14 residues. The V gene lost 7 bases and the J gene lost 2 bases, with 18 bases spanning the gap. CDR1 DFQATT and CDR2 SNEGSKA come from the germline V gene (reference sequence). The DNA of the CDR3 is TGCAGTGGCAAAGGACTATCAGCTACCTACGAGCAGTACTTC. This encodes CSGKGLSATYEQYF.

In its sample, this clonotype was seen a few times. Its ends do not fully match the called genes, so a read error is possible. The chain employs TRBV18 and TRBJ2-7, with 7 bases matching TRBD1. This CDR3 comprises 13 residues. Germline lookup yields CDR1 KGHSH and CDR2 LQKENI. This chain's CDR3 is CTSSPTGSYEQYF. Written as DNA, the CDR3 is TGTACCAGCTCACCGACAGGGTCCTACGAGCAGTACTTC. Supplemented by reference TRBV18 and TRBJ2-7, the full variable domain reads NAGVMQNPRHLVRRRGQEARLRCSPMKGHSHVYWYRQLPEEGLKFMVYLQKENIIDESGMPKERFSAEFPKEGPSILRIQQVVRGDSAAYFCTSSPTGSYEQYFGPGTRLTVT.

As to this clonotype: One end of the junction does not line up with germline, which may come from a read error. This chain connects TRBV20-1 to TRBJ1-1; D is possibly TRBD1 (5 bases). CDR3 size: 11 residues. Germline V gene lookup returns CDR1 DFQATT and CDR2 SNEGSKA (reference sequence). CDR3 coding DNA: TGCAGAGCTAGAGGGGACACTGAAGCTTTCTTT. It yields the protein CRARGDTEAFF.

Comment on this clonotype: Possible read error: a much larger clone is one base away. This chain's CDR3 is CASSPNRQRSGNTIYF. CDR3 nucleotide sequence: TGTGCCAGCAGTCCTAACCGACAGAGAAGTGGAAACACCATATATTTT. This chain connects TRBV12-3 or TRBV12-4 to TRBJ1-3, with D maybe TRBD1 (5 bases). The CDR3 covers 16 residues. The ends were cut back, 5 bases at V and 3 bases at J, with 17 bases in the middle.

The rearrangement links TRBV7-2 to TRBJ2-5; 9 nucleotides align to TRBD2. This CDR3 is built from 14 residues. CDR1 is SGHTA, CDR2 FQGNSA, per germline. J gave up 4 bases and V 7 bases, and 7 bases lay outside the gene matches. CDR3 DNA sequence: TGTGCCAGCACCGACTTTAGCGGGAGAGAGACCCAGTACTTC. Protein product: CASTDFSGRETQYF.

The V call is TRBV6-2 or TRBV6-3, the J call TRBJ2-7; D gene ambiguous. Looked up from germline, CDR1 is MNHEY and CDR2 is SVGEGT. CDR3 length: 16 amino acids. Trimming took 0 bases from V and 7 from J, leaving 19 bases between them. The CDR3 loop reads CASSYSRPYSHDEQYF. CDR3 nucleotides: TGTGCCAGCAGTTACTCCAGACCATACAGTCATGATGAGCAGTACTTC.